Listed below are T cell receptor beta chains from one sample, sequenced in a study of CD8 T cells in ankylosing spondylitis. Using its own MiXCR run on the 5' RACE reads, TCRdb lists one record per CDR3 protein. The profile shows hundreds of thousands of distinct CDR3 sequences, about 11% of them singletons. Sequencing used blood, either unsorted or a sorted T cell fraction (not recorded which). The receptors come from a male donor with ankylosing spondylitis. Both conserved end residues are part of each CDR3. The D gene is left open where the match is weak. Not all rows give a size; the values are once, few, many and, for expanded clones, a class.

TGCGCCAGCAGCAAGGACAGGGTTACAGAGACCCAGTACTTC,CASSKDRVTETQYF,TRBV5-1,TRBJ2-5,few,TRBD1
TGTGCCAGCAGTTCTCGGCCTATCTCGGGCTATCCGCAGTATTTT,CASSSRPISGYPQYF,TRBV28,TRBJ2-3,few,.
TGCGCCAGCAGCCGGGGACTAGCGGGAATGAATGAGCAGTTCTTC,CASSRGLAGMNEQFF,TRBV4-3,TRBJ2-1,.,TRBD2
TGTGCCAGCAGCCAGATCCCCCTTCTATTGACAGGGGGCGCCGGGGCCAACGTCCTGACTTTC,CASSQIPLLLTGGAGANVLTF,TRBV7-9,TRBJ2-6,many,TRBD1
TGCAGCAACAGCGGGGGAGGGGACAATGAGCAGTTCTTC,CSNSGGGDNEQFF,TRBV29-1,TRBJ2-1,many,TRBD2
TGCGCCAGCAGCTTGGGAGCGGGGGCTAATGAAAAACTGTTTTTT,CASSLGAGANEKLFF,TRBV5-1,TRBJ1-4,many,.
TGCAGTGCTCAACTAGCGGGATCGGCGTACAATGAGCAGTTCTTC,CSAQLAGSAYNEQFF,TRBV20-1,TRBJ2-1,.,TRBD2
TGCAGTGCTAGGCGGACAGGGGTAGAGACCCAGTACTTC,CSARRTGVETQYF,TRBV20-1,TRBJ2-5,.,TRBD1
TGTGCCAGCACAGCACTATACGAGCAGTACTTC,CASTALYEQYF,TRBV6-2/TRBV6-3,TRBJ2-7,few,.
TGCGCCAGCAGTACAGGGGAGGTCACCGGGGAGCTGTTTTTT,CASSTGEVTGELFF,TRBV5-1,TRBJ2-2,.,.
TGCGCCAGCAGCTCCGGGACAGCCTACTACAATGAGCAGTTCTTC,CASSSGTAYYNEQFF,TRBV5-1,TRBJ2-1,many,TRBD1
TGTGCCAGCAGCGTAGCAATTTCGGAGACCCAGTACTTC,CASSVAISETQYF,TRBV9,TRBJ2-5,few,.
TGTGCCAGCAACGTAGGGGGCGCGGGTCAGCCCCAGCATTTT,CASNVGGAGQPQHF,TRBV12-3/TRBV12-4,TRBJ1-5,.,TRBD1
TGTGCCAGCAGTTCCATTGTAACAGGGAGGTACGAGCAGTACTTC,CASSSIVTGRYEQYF,TRBV27,TRBJ2-7,.,.
TGTGCCAGCAGCTATATAATGGGGCGTCGGACTTACAATGAGCAGTTCTTC,CASSYIMGRRTYNEQFF,TRBV5-6,TRBJ2-1,few,.
TGTGCCAGCAGCGTAGTGGTAGCGGGAGGAGGGGATGAGCAGTTCTTC,CASSVVVAGGGDEQFF,TRBV9,TRBJ2-1,many,TRBD2
TGTGCCAGCAGCTTGATGGGCGGGGGATACGAGCAGTACTTC,CASSLMGGGYEQYF,TRBV5-5,TRBJ2-7,few,TRBD2
TGTGCCAGCAGCGTATCGGATCGAGAGACCCAGTACTTC,CASSVSDRETQYF,TRBV9,TRBJ2-5,few,.
TGTGCCAGCAGCCCCCGAGGACTCCAGCGGACCGGGGAGCTGTTTTTT,CASSPRGLQRTGELFF,TRBV7-2,TRBJ2-2,.,.
TGTGCCACCAGCAGAGAGTTGAATTCCTACAATGAGCAGTTCTTC,CATSRELNSYNEQFF,TRBV15,TRBJ2-1,many,.
TGTGCCAGCAGCACCCGGGACTACCAAGAGACCCAGTACTTC,CASSTRDYQETQYF,TRBV7-2,TRBJ2-5,.,.
TGCAGTGCTAGAGATAAAGGACTAGTAACCTATTCGGGCGAGCAGTACTTC,CSARDKGLVTYSGEQYF,TRBV20-1,TRBJ2-7,.,TRBD2
TGTGCCAGCAGCTGGGACTACTTCACAGATACGCAGTATTTT,CASSWDYFTDTQYF,TRBV7-2,TRBJ2-3,many,TRBD2
TGCAGTGCTAGAGATGTTCCTGGAGCTTTCTTT,CSARDVPGAFF,TRBV20-1,TRBJ1-1,few,.
TGTGCCAGCAGTTATCGGGCCCACAATGAGCAGTTCTTC,CASSYRAHNEQFF,TRBV6-2/TRBV6-3,TRBJ2-1,.,.
TGCGCCAGCAGCTTGGCCGGAGGAGTCCTCTACGAGCAGTACTTC,CASSLAGGVLYEQYF,TRBV5-1,TRBJ2-7,.,.
TGTGCCAGCTCACTAGGCGGTAGCGGAGTCCATGGTGAGCAGTTCTTC,CASSLGGSGVHGEQFF,TRBV18,TRBJ2-1,.,.
TGTGCCAGCAGCTTGCTCCGGGCAAACCTTGCCTACGAGCAGTACTTC,CASSLLRANLAYEQYF,TRBV5-6,TRBJ2-7,.,.
TGTGCCAGCAGTGAATTAGGGACTTATGGCACCGGGGAGCTGTTTTTT,CASSELGTYGTGELFF,TRBV6-1,TRBJ2-2,.,.
TGTGCCATCAGCCTACAGGGTAGTAGTTCACCCCTCCACTTT,CAISLQGSSSPLHF,TRBV10-3,TRBJ1-6,.,.
TGTGCCAGCAGGAGGGGGGGCCTCGATGAGCAGTTCTTC,CASRRGGLDEQFF,TRBV2,TRBJ2-1,.,.
TGCAGTGCTCTAGCCCTAAGCGCTTCTAGCACAGATACGCAGTATTTT,CSALALSASSTDTQYF,TRBV20-1,TRBJ2-3,.,.
TGTGCCAGCAGCCGGACACGCACTACCTCTGGGGCCAACGTCCTGACTTTC,CASSRTRTTSGANVLTF,TRBV11-2,TRBJ2-6,.,.
TGCAGTGCCTCGGGACTGATGAGGAATTCACCCCTCCACTTT,CSASGLMRNSPLHF,TRBV20-1,TRBJ1-6,.,.
TGCAGTGCCTACACGACAGCTACGAACACTGAAGCTTTCTTT,CSAYTTATNTEAFF,TRBV20-1,TRBJ1-1,few,.
TGCAGTGCTACGACAGGGTGGGTGACCGGGGAGCTGTTTTTT,CSATTGWVTGELFF,TRBV20-1,TRBJ2-2,many,TRBD1
TGTGCCAGCAGCCAAGGAGGCACCCCGTACTTC,CASSQGGTPYF,TRBV3-1,TRBJ2-5,.,.
TGTGCCACCAGATTGGGGGAAGCGGGATCCTACAATGAGCAGTTCTTC,CATRLGEAGSYNEQFF,TRBV15,TRBJ2-1,few,TRBD2
TGTGCCAGCAGTTACTCGTGGGCAGGGGGCCCCCCCGATGGATATACGCAGTATTTT,CASSYSWAGGPPDGYTQYF,TRBV6-5,TRBJ2-3,.,TRBD1
TGTGCCAGCAACGAGGGGAGGGGGCCGAGCGGGAGGCACGAGCAGTACTTC,CASNEGRGPSGRHEQYF,TRBV6-1,TRBJ2-7,.,TRBD2
TGTGCCACCAGTGCCAGGTTTGGCACTGAAGCTTTCTTT,CATSARFGTEAFF,TRBV24-1,TRBJ1-1,.,.
TGTGCCAGCAGCCCGGGACCCCGCGTCGGGACCCAGTACTTC,CASSPGPRVGTQYF,TRBV5-5,TRBJ2-5,.,.
TGTGCCAGCAGACCCCCAGGGAGCGGGAGCTACGAGCAGTACTTC,CASRPPGSGSYEQYF,TRBV6-2/TRBV6-3,TRBJ2-7,.,TRBD2
TGTGCCAGCAGTCCTAACCCCGGGACAACGCAGCAGCCCCAGCATTTT,CASSPNPGTTQQPQHF,TRBV6-2/TRBV6-3,TRBJ1-5,many,.
TGCGCCAGCAGCTTGAACGGGGAGAACACTGAAGCTTTCTTT,CASSLNGENTEAFF,TRBV5-1,TRBJ1-1,many,.
TGTGCCAGCAGCTTTGGAGTATACGAGCAGTACTTC,CASSFGVYEQYF,TRBV7-2,TRBJ2-7,few,.
TGTGCCAGCAGCTTAGAGTTAGCGGAGTACTACGAGCAGTACTTC,CASSLELAEYYEQYF,TRBV11-2,TRBJ2-7,few,.
TGTGCCAGCAGTCTAGATCTAGGTGGGTTTCGTGAGCAGTACTTC,CASSLDLGGFREQYF,TRBV12-3/TRBV12-4,TRBJ2-7,many,.
TGCGCCAGCAGCTTGGGCTCCAGGGCAGATACGCAGTATTTT,CASSLGSRADTQYF,TRBV5-1,TRBJ2-3,many,.
TGCGCCAGCAGCGGCGGGACAGGGACCTCTAGCTCCTACAATGAGCAGTTCTTC,CASSGGTGTSSSYNEQFF,TRBV5-1,TRBJ2-1,.,TRBD1
TGCGCCAGCAAGGAAGTAGCGGTCGGGAGCTCCTACAATGAGCAGTTCTTC,CASKEVAVGSSYNEQFF,TRBV4-1,TRBJ2-1,few,.
TGTGCCACCAGCAGACAGGGACTCGATTCACCCCTCCACTTT,CATSRQGLDSPLHF,TRBV15,TRBJ1-6,many,.
TGCAGTGCTAGCCCCGTTAAGAGCTCCTACGAGCAGTACTTC,CSASPVKSSYEQYF,TRBV20-1,TRBJ2-7,.,.